These 5 T cell receptor beta chains were sequenced from one sample in a study of blood T cell repertoires in COVID-19. Assay used: immunoSEQ multiplex PCR; TCRdb lists only in-frame clones, some missing. In the table there are 250,000 to 300,000 clones, approximately 91% of which are singletons. The source material was PBMCs or T cells enriched from blood (not recorded which). The source of these receptors is a human donor in a cohort exposed to, infected with or recovered from COVID-19 (not recorded which). The donor label of this sample is uncertain.

V usage is TRBV5-5 and J usage is TRBJ1-1; the match to TRBD1 covers 7 bases. The J segment lost 6 bases and the V segment lost 2 bases, leaving 4 bases of the junction unmatched. CDR1 and CDR2 (germline): SGHKS, YYEKEE (reference sequence). The CDR3 is 13 amino acids. CDR3 loop: CASSLQGSPEAFF. The CDR3, as DNA: TGTGCCAGCAGCTTACAGGGGAGCCCTGAAGCTTTCTTT. The whole variable domain, remainder taken from reference TRBV5-5 and TRBJ1-1, is DAGVTQSPTHLIKTRGQQVTLRCSPISGHKSVSWYQQVLGQGPQFIFQYYEKEERGRGNFPDRFSARQFPNYSSELNVNALLLGDSALYLCASSLQGSPEAFFGQGTRLTVV.

V usage is TRBV7-9 and J usage is TRBJ2-3, with D possibly TRBD1 on 6 matching bases. V gave up 5 bases and J gave up 0 bases, with 18 bases separating them. The CDR3 loop spans 17 amino acids. Germline-derived CDR1 and CDR2 are SEHNR and FQNEAQ (reference sequence). The CDR3 reads CASSPTDRTLSTDTQYF. The DNA of the CDR3 is TGTGCCAGCAGCCCGACTGACAGGACCCTTAGCACAGATACGCAGTATTTT. The full variable domain, its missing parts supplied by reference TRBV7-9 and TRBJ2-3, is DTGVSQNPRHKITKRGQNVTFRCDPISEHNRLYWYRQTLGQGPEFLTYFQNEAQLEKSRLLSDRFSAERPKGSFSTLEIQRTEQGDSAMYLCASSPTDRTLSTDTQYFGPGTRLTVL.

As regards this clone: The limits of the CDR3 on the DNA are not certain, so only TCRdb's listed CDR3 is given. V usage is TRBV12-5 and J usage is TRBJ2-3; the D call of TRBD2 is as the table states it, not checked on the DNA. The germline gives CDR1 LGHNT, CDR2 FRNRAP. From its first to its last residue, the CDR3 has 12 amino acids. The CDR3 loop reads CASGLGVAGGTF.

This chain joins TRBV10-3 and TRBJ2-7, with D possibly TRBD1 on 6 matching bases. CDR1 is ENHRY and CDR2 is SYGVKD in the germline V gene. The V end was cut by 2 bases, the J end by 7 bases, with 15 bases between. This CDR3 region has 14 residues. CDR3 sequence: CAISERGSDREQYF. The CDR3 coding sequence is TGTGCCATCAGTGAGCGAGGTTCAGACAGGGAGCAGTACTTC.

In this sample, this clone turned up a few times. The chain has TRBV7-8 and TRBJ2-7, with a tentative D call TRBD1 (6 bases). The CDR3 runs 12 residues. Germline assignment: CDR1 SGHVS and CDR2 FQNEAQ. V lost 5 bases and J 7 bases, leaving 12 bases between the germline ends. The CDR3 DNA follows: TGTGCCAGCAGCGGTCCGAGGGGGGAGCAGTACTTC. Translating gives CASSGPRGEQYF.